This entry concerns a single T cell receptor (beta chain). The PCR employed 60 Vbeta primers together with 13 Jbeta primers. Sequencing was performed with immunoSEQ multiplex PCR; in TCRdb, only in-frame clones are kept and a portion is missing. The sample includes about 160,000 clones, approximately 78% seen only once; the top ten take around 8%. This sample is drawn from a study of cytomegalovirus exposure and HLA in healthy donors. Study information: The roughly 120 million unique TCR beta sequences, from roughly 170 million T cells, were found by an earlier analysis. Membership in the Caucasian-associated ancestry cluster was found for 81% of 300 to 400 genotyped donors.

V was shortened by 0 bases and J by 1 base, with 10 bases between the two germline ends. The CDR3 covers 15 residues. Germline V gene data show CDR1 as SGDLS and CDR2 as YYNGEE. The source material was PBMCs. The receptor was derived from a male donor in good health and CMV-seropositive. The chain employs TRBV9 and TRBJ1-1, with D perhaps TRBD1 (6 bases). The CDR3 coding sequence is TGTGCCAGCAGCGTAGTGGGGGCGACGAACACTGAAGCTTTCTTT. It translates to CASSVVGATNTEAFF.